A single sample is the source of the 30 T cell receptor beta chains below, sequenced in a study of blood T cell repertoires in COVID-19. TCRdb keeps only in-frame clones here, not all; method: immunoSEQ multiplex PCR. The repertoire consists of 130,000 to 150,000 clones, with about nine tenths occurring once and the leading ten covering approximately 2.4%. Sample: peripheral blood. Source of these receptors: a human donor in a cohort sampled during active COVID-19.

This rearrangement joins TRBV9 to TRBJ2-2, with TRBD2 as a possible D gene (6 bases). The CDR3 totals 13 residues. Trimming removed 7 bases at V and 4 bases at J, with 11 bases between. Germline CDR1 SGDLS, CDR2 YYNGEE. CDR3 in DNA: TGTGCCAGCGGGGGACTTTCCACCGGGGAGCTGTTTTTT. It yields the protein CASGGLSTGELFF.

The chain joins TRBV24-1 to TRBJ1-2; 7 bases fit TRBD1. J gave up 2 bases and V 3 bases, and 8 bases lay outside the gene matches. Germline-derived CDR1 and CDR2 are KGHDR and SFDVKD. The CDR3 runs to 16 residues. The CDR3 DNA reads as TGTGCCACCAGTGATCCCCGACAGGGAGCGAACTATGGCTACACCTTC. Translation: CATSDPRQGANYGYTF.

The chain carries TRBV27 and TRBJ1-6; the match to TRBD1 covers 7 bases. CDR1 is MNHEY, CDR2 SMNVEV, per germline (reference sequence). The CDR3 totals 14 residues. Trimming at V came to 4 bases and at J to 7 bases, leaving 4 bases not matched to a gene. The CDR3 here is CASSYDRVNSPLHF. The CDR3 nucleotides are TGTGCCAGCAGTTACGACAGGGTGAATTCACCCCTCCACTTT.

The chain combines TRBV4-1 with TRBJ1-4; D is possibly TRBD1 (6 bases). The CDR3 covers 16 residues. V was pared by 0 bases and J by 5 bases, with 13 bases between. The germline CDR1 and CDR2 sequences are MGHRA and YSYEKL. The CDR3 region is CASSQDGGGGNEKLFF. Here the CDR3 DNA reads TGCGCCAGCAGCCAAGATGGTGGGGGCGGGAATGAAAAACTGTTTTTT.

The rearrangement uses TRBV19 and TRBJ2-2; TRBD1 might be the D (6 bases). The CDR3 sequence is 18 residues long. Trimming removed 1 base at V and 3 bases at J, with 18 bases between. CDR1 and CDR2 (germline): LNHDA, SQIVND (reference sequence). The CDR3 protein is CASSIGRWTVTDTGELFF. The DNA for the CDR3 is TGTGCCAGTAGTATAGGCCGCTGGACAGTCACGGACACCGGGGAGCTGTTTTTT.

The genes are TRBV6-5 and TRBJ2-7; 9 bases line up with TRBD2. CDR3 length: 13 amino acids. In germline, CDR1 is MNHEY, CDR2 SVGAGI. The V segment lost 8 bases and the J segment 3 bases; nucleotides outside the gene matches: 5. The CDR3 region has the DNA TGTGCCAGCGCGGGAGGGCGGGTCTACGAGCAGTACTTC. It codes for CASAGGRVYEQYF.

J is TRBJ2-2 and V is TRBV7-2; 7 bases line up with TRBD1. The CDR3 is made up of 16 amino acids. Germline loops: CDR1 SGHTA, CDR2 FQGNSA. The trim removed 2 bases at V and 0 bases at J, leaving 3 bases unmatched. In nucleotides, the CDR3 is TGTGCCAGCAGCTTACCGGGGACAGCGAACACCGGGGAGCTGTTTTTT. This gives the protein CASSLPGTANTGELFF.

The sample holds one count of this clone. The V and J genes are TRBV5-1 and TRBJ2-3; 7 bases map to TRBD2. The CDR3 covers 16 residues. CDR1 SGHRS and CDR2 YFSETQ come from the germline V gene. The V and J ends lost 4 bases and 0 bases, in that order; junction bases with no gene match: 8. In DNA, the CDR3 is TGCGCCAGCAGCGTCTCCGGGAGGACTAGCACAGATACGCAGTATTTT. Translating it yields CASSVSGRTSTDTQYF.

This clone was counted a single time. The chain carries TRBV2 and TRBJ1-1; D gene unclear. Germline CDR1 is SNHLY and CDR2 is FYNNEI. This CDR3 has 18 residues. V lost 4 bases to trimming and J lost 0 bases, with 21 bases between them. The CDR3 protein is CASSVGSYRGSVNTEAFF. The CDR3 DNA is TGTGCCAGCAGTGTAGGGAGTTATCGTGGTTCCGTGAACACTGAAGCTTTCTTT.

The chain couples TRBV18 to TRBJ1-5, with a tentative D call TRBD1 (6 bases). The V end lost 6 bases, the J end lost 9 bases, and 15 bases lay between the germline ends. Germline-derived CDR1 and CDR2 are KGHSH and LQKENI. The CDR3 extends over 13 amino acids. The CDR3 region is CASSEGGYAPQHF. CDR3 DNA sequence: TGTGCCAGCTCTGAAGGGGGATATGCGCCCCAGCATTTT. Drawing the rest from reference TRBV18 and TRBJ1-5, the complete variable domain is NAGVMQNPRHLVRRRGQEARLRCSPMKGHSHVYWYRQLPEEGLKFMVYLQKENIIDESGMPKERFSAEFPKEGPSILRIQQVVRGDSAAYFCASSEGGYAPQHFGDGTRLSIL.

J is TRBJ1-2 and V is TRBV28; D may be TRBD1 (6 bases). The CDR3 totals 15 residues. The germline V gene has CDR1 MDHEN and CDR2 SYDVKM. V lost 5 bases to trimming and J lost 2 bases, with 15 bases between them. The CDR3 loop reads CASSGRRGANYGYTF. CDR3 coding DNA: TGTGCCAGCAGTGGCCGTCGGGGGGCGAACTATGGCTACACCTTC.

The chain combines TRBV7-3 with TRBJ2-5; tentative D call: TRBD2 (6 bases). V dropped 5 bases and J dropped 5 bases, with 18 bases sitting between them. The germline V gene has CDR1 SGHTA and CDR2 FQGTGA. The CDR3 has 15 amino acids. The CDR3 sequence: CASSPGTAKGETQYF. CDR3 nucleotide sequence: TGTGCCAGCAGCCCCGGGACTGCTAAAGGGGAGACCCAGTACTTC.

V is TRBV11-2 and J is TRBJ2-1; TRBD2 aligns across 12 bases. CDR1 is SGHAT and CDR2 is FQNNGV in the germline V gene. V lost 8 bases and J lost 7; bases outside the gene matches: 6. This CDR3 has 14 residues. CDR3 nucleotide sequence: TGTGCCAGCTCCCTAGCGGGGGGGCCAAATGAGCAGTTCTTC. Encoded protein: CASSLAGGPNEQFF.

The count of this clone is one. V and J are TRBV6-1 and TRBJ2-1; a possible D gene is TRBD2 (5 bases). The germline V gene encodes CDR1 MNHNS and CDR2 SASEGT. The CDR3 has 14 residues. V shed 4 bases and J shed 6 bases, with 13 bases lying between them. In DNA form, the CDR3 reads TGTGCCAGCAGTGGCACCGGGGTAGGCAATGAGCAGTTCTTC. It specifies CASSGTGVGNEQFF.

This clone was counted a single time. The J gene is TRBJ2-5, the V gene TRBV5-4; TRBD2 agrees at 7 bases. CDR3 length: 16 amino acids. V lost 3 bases, J lost 1 base, and 9 bases stayed unmatched. From germline, CDR1 is SGHNT and CDR2 YYREEE (reference sequence). This CDR3 reads CASSSRWSGVQETQYF. The CDR3 DNA reads TGTGCCAGCAGCTCCCGATGGAGCGGGGTCCAAGAGACCCAGTACTTC.

This chain uses TRBV5-8 with TRBJ2-1; 7 nucleotides match TRBD1. CDR3 length: 14 residues. CDR1 and CDR2 (germline): SGHTS, YDEGEE. V shed 3 bases, J shed 4 bases, and the junction held 4 bases outside the gene matches. Here the CDR3 DNA reads TGTGCCAGCAGCTGGTCGGGACAGTACAATGAGCAGTTCTTC. This translates into CASSWSGQYNEQFF.

The chain combines TRBV5-6 with TRBJ2-7; D is perhaps TRBD2 (5 bases). V lost 3 bases to trimming and J lost 0 bases, with 10 bases between them. The CDR3 covers 14 residues. Germline CDR1 is SGHDT and CDR2 is YYEEEE. CDR3 coding DNA: TGTGCCAGCAGCTCGCGGACTTTCTCCTACGAGCAGTACTTC. Translating gives CASSSRTFSYEQYF. Combining the CDR3 with reference TRBV5-6 and TRBJ2-7 gives the whole variable domain DAGVTQSPTHLIKTRGQQVTLRCSPKSGHDTVSWYQQALGQGPQFIFQYYEEEERQRGNFPDRFSGHQFPNYSSELNVNALLLGDSALYLCASSSRTFSYEQYFGPGTRLTVT.

V and J are TRBV6-2 or TRBV6-3 and TRBJ1-2, with 8 bases matching TRBD1. Trimming cost V 5 bases and J 2 bases; bases outside gene matches: 4. The V gene's germline CDR1 is MNHEY and CDR2 SVGEGT. The CDR3 runs to 14 residues. The CDR3 sequence is CASSDNRGNYGYTF. As DNA, the CDR3 is TGTGCCAGCAGTGACAACAGGGGGAACTATGGCTACACCTTC.

The chain is built from TRBV7-3 and TRBJ1-6, with TRBD1 matching 7 bases. Germline CDR1 and CDR2: SGHTA and FQGTGA. The CDR3 runs to 15 residues. The J segment lost 5 bases and the V segment lost 3 bases, leaving 4 bases of the junction unmatched. Here the CDR3 DNA reads TGTGCCAGCAGCTTGACAGGGACAGATAATTCACCCCTCCACTTT. Translation: CASSLTGTDNSPLHF. The whole variable domain, filled in from reference TRBV7-3 and TRBJ1-6, reads GAGVSQTPSNKVTEKGKYVELRCDPISGHTALYWYRQSLGQGPEFLIYFQGTGAADDSGLPNDRFFAVRPEGSVSTLKIQRTERGDSAVYLCASSLTGTDNSPLHFGNGTRLTVT.

The chain carries TRBV2 and TRBJ1-5; no clear D. V shed 7 bases and J shed 2 bases, with 15 bases lying between them. The CDR3 runs 15 residues. From germline, CDR1 is SNHLY and CDR2 FYNNEI. CDR3 residues: CASTRVLDGNQPQHF. The CDR3 coding sequence is TGTGCCAGCACCCGGGTTCTGGATGGCAATCAGCCCCAGCATTTT.

V gene TRBV4-2 combines with J gene TRBJ2-2, with D perhaps TRBD2 (7 bases). Trimming took 4 bases from V and 6 from J, leaving 18 bases between them. Germline CDR1 LGHNA, CDR2 YNFKEQ. This CDR3 contains 16 residues. CDR3 coding DNA: TGTGCCAGCAGCCTCCGGGGGGCAGCTGGGTCCGGGGAGCTGTTTTTT. Translation gives CASSLRGAAGSGELFF.

The chain joins TRBV19 to TRBJ2-7; D is possibly TRBD1 (5 bases). Looked up from germline, CDR1 is LNHDA and CDR2 is SQIVND (reference sequence). The ends were cut back, 3 bases at V and 1 base at J, with 10 bases in the middle. This CDR3 has 14 amino acids. CDR3 in amino acids: CASSIDRQSYEQYF. The CDR3 DNA follows: TGTGCCAGTAGTATCGATCGACAGTCCTACGAGCAGTACTTC.

The chain combines TRBV19 with TRBJ2-7; 7 bases are shared with TRBD1. CDR3 size: 14 residues. V was pared by 6 bases and J by 2 bases, with 7 bases of the junction left unmatched. CDR1 and CDR2 (germline): LNHDA, SQIVND (reference sequence). CDR3 in DNA: TGTGCCAGTAGCCCCGGGACAGCCACCTACGAGCAGTACTTC. It codes for CASSPGTATYEQYF.

The V and J genes are TRBV4-2 and TRBJ2-3; TRBD2 matches at 8 bases. Germline CDR1 LGHNA, CDR2 YNFKEQ. J gave up 4 bases and V 4 bases, and 13 bases lay outside the gene matches. This CDR3 spans 17 amino acids. CDR3 nucleotides: TGTGCCAGCAGCCCCCGTGAGGTAGCGGGGTTCTCAGATACGCAGTATTTT. This translates into CASSPREVAGFSDTQYF.

This CDR3 is CASSSSGTSYNEQFF. The CDR3 DNA reads TGTGCCAGCAGTAGTAGCGGGACCTCCTACAATGAGCAGTTCTTC. This rearrangement joins TRBV6-5 to TRBJ2-1; 8 nucleotides agree with TRBD2. In germline, CDR1 is MNHEY, CDR2 SVGAGI. This CDR3 has 15 residues. Germline trimming cut 5 bases from V and 0 bases from J; bases unmatched to any gene: 3.

The chain carries TRBV28 and TRBJ1-2, with 11 bases identical to TRBD1. In germline, CDR1 is MDHEN, CDR2 SYDVKM. CDR3 size: 18 residues. J was trimmed by 0 bases and V by 11 bases; bases with no gene match: 17. For the CDR3, the DNA is TGTGCCCTAGGGTCGGGACAGGGGGAAAGGGCCTCTAACTATGGCTACACCTTC. Its protein is CALGSGQGERASNYGYTF.

Regarding this clone: Other DNA sequences in this sample translate to the same CDR3. The rearrangement links TRBV2 to TRBJ1-1; the match to TRBD1 covers 8 bases. The CDR3 spans 13 residues. Per the germline V gene, CDR1 is SNHLY and CDR2 is FYNNEI. Trimming cost V 4 bases and J 5 bases; bases outside gene matches: 3. The CDR3 nucleotides are TGTGCCAGCAGTGGACAGGGGCGGACTGAAGCTTTCTTT. Amino acid sequence: CASSGQGRTEAFF. Filled out from reference TRBV2 and TRBJ1-1, the complete variable domain reads EPEVTQTPSHQVTQMGQEVILRCVPISNHLYFYWYRQILGQKVEFLVSFYNNEISEKSEIFDDQFSVERPDGSNFTLKIRSTKLEDSAMYFCASSGQGRTEAFFGQGTRLTVV.

The chain links TRBV7-9 to TRBJ1-1; D possibly corresponds to TRBD1 (5 bases). CDR3 length equals 17 residues. Germline-derived CDR1 and CDR2 are SEHNR and FQNEAQ (reference sequence). Trimming took 1 base from V and 1 from J, leaving 16 bases between them. CDR3 loop: CASSLVGITGPNTEAFF. CDR3 sequence (DNA): TGTGCCAGCAGCTTAGTGGGGATTACAGGTCCGAACACTGAAGCTTTCTTT.

The chain carries TRBV2 and TRBJ1-1; D is unclear. Germline lookup yields CDR1 SNHLY and CDR2 FYNNEI. V was shortened by 3 bases and J by 1 base, with 12 bases between the two germline ends. The CDR3 runs 15 residues. DNA of the CDR3: TGTGCCAGCAGTGACGGCCGGGGTCGGAACACTGAAGCTTTCTTT. This translates into CASSDGRGRNTEAFF.

V gene TRBV15 combines with J gene TRBJ2-5; TRBD1 matches 7 bases. Unmatched junction bases numbered 6, after V lost 0 bases and J lost 2 bases. The germline gives CDR1 LNHNV, CDR2 YYDKDF (reference sequence). The CDR3 loop spans 16 amino acids. CDR3 DNA sequence: TGTGCCACCAGCAGAGACCAACAGGGGCGGCAAGAGACCCAGTACTTC. Protein: CATSRDQQGRQETQYF.